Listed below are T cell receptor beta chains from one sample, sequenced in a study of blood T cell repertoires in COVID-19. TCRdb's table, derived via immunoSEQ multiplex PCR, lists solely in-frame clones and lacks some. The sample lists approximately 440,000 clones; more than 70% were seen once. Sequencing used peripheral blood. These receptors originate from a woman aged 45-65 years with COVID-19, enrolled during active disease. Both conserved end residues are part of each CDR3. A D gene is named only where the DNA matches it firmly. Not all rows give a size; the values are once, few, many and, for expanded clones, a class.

DNA: TGTGCCAGCAGCCAAGACACAACTAATGAAAAACTGTTTTTT; CDR3: CASSQDTTNEKLFF; size: few; V: TRBV3-1/TRBV3-2; J: TRBJ1-4; D: .; length: 14
DNA: TGTGCCAGCAGCCTCACCCCTACTAGCAATCAGCCCCAGCATTTT; CDR3: CASSLTPTSNQPQHF; size: .; V: TRBV27; J: TRBJ1-5; D: .; length: 15
DNA: TGTGCCAGCAGCTTAACGGGATACACTGAAGCTTTCTTT; CDR3: CASSLTGYTEAFF; size: .; V: TRBV7-8; J: TRBJ1-1; D: .; length: 13
DNA: TGTGCCAGCAGCAAGTCTTTGAGGAGCACTGAAGCTTTCTTT; CDR3: CASSKSLRSTEAFF; size: .; V: TRBV6-2/TRBV6-3; J: TRBJ1-1; D: .; length: 14
DNA: TGCAGCGTAGCGGGACAGGGCTATGGCTACACCTTC; CDR3: CSVAGQGYGYTF; size: .; V: TRBV29-1; J: TRBJ1-2; D: TRBD1; length: 12
DNA: TGCAGTGCTAGTCCAGGTGAAAAACTGTTTTTT; CDR3: CSASPGEKLFF; size: .; V: TRBV20-1; J: TRBJ1-4; D: .; length: 11
DNA: TGCGCCAGCAGCTTCGGGGGCTCTGGGGCCAACGTCCTGACTTTC; CDR3: CASSFGGSGANVLTF; size: .; V: TRBV5-1; J: TRBJ2-6; D: .; length: 15
DNA: TGTGCCAGCAGCTTAAAGGGGGACAGCTCCTACGAGCAGTACTTC; CDR3: CASSLKGDSSYEQYF; size: many; V: TRBV7-3; J: TRBJ2-7; D: TRBD1; length: 15
DNA: TGTGCCTGGACCCGGGACACGAGGCTTAATTCACCCCTCCACTTT; CDR3: CAWTRDTRLNSPLHF; size: .; V: TRBV30; J: TRBJ1-6; D: .; length: 15
DNA: TGTGCCAGCAGTTTACGGGGGACAGTGAACACTGAAGCTTTCTTT; CDR3: CASSLRGTVNTEAFF; size: .; V: TRBV27; J: TRBJ1-1; D: TRBD1; length: 15
DNA: TGTGCCAGCAGACAAGCCGGGACAGGGGGCGCAGATACGCAGTATTTT; CDR3: CASRQAGTGGADTQYF; size: .; V: TRBV28; J: TRBJ2-3; D: TRBD1; length: 16
DNA: TGTGCCAGCAGCGAAGGGGGCGGGAACGAGCAGTACTTC; CDR3: CASSEGGGNEQYF; size: once; V: TRBV6-4; J: TRBJ2-7; D: .; length: 13
DNA: TGTGCCAGCAGCGTAGCTCCACAGTACAATGAGCAGTTCTTC; CDR3: CASSVAPQYNEQFF; size: few; V: TRBV9; J: TRBJ2-1; D: .; length: 14
DNA: TGTGCCAGCAGTCCTAGGACTAGCGGGACAGATACGCAGTATTTT; CDR3: CASSPRTSGTDTQYF; size: .; V: TRBV6-5; J: TRBJ2-3; D: TRBD2; length: 15
DNA: TGTGCCAGCTCCCCTCGGCGGTATAGCAATCAGCCCCAGCATTTT; CDR3: CASSPRRYSNQPQHF; size: .; V: TRBV18; J: TRBJ1-5; D: .; length: 15
DNA: TGTGCCAGCCTGACCCGGGGAAAGGGTGGCTACACCTTC; CDR3: CASLTRGKGGYTF; size: .; V: TRBV13; J: TRBJ1-2; D: .; length: 13
DNA: TGTGCCAGCATCAGGGACAGGGTGAATGAAAAACTGTTTTTT; CDR3: CASIRDRVNEKLFF; size: .; V: TRBV6-5; J: TRBJ1-4; D: TRBD1; length: 14
DNA: TGTGCCACCAGCAGTTGGACTGTAGGCTCCTACGAGCAGTACTTC; CDR3: CATSSWTVGSYEQYF; size: .; V: TRBV15; J: TRBJ2-7; D: .; length: 15
DNA: TGTGCTAGTGGACCTGACAGTCCCTACGAGCAGTACTTC; CDR3: CASGPDSPYEQYF; size: .; V: TRBV12-5; J: TRBJ2-7; D: .; length: 13
DNA: TGTGCCAGTAGTATAGTAGGGGACAACAATCAGCCCCAGCATTTT; CDR3: CASSIVGDNNQPQHF; size: .; V: TRBV19; J: TRBJ1-5; D: .; length: 15
DNA: TGCGCCAGCAGCTTGGGGCAGGGGGAGACCCAGTACTTC; CDR3: CASSLGQGETQYF; size: .; V: TRBV5-1; J: TRBJ2-5; D: .; length: 13
DNA: TGTGCCAGCAGCGGGGCAGGCGAAGAGACCCAGTACTTC; CDR3: CASSGAGEETQYF; size: .; V: TRBV21-1; J: TRBJ2-5; D: .; length: 13
DNA: TGCGCCAGCAGCGATCCGGGGGGCAACAATGAGCAGTTCTTC; CDR3: CASSDPGGNNEQFF; size: .; V: TRBV5-1; J: TRBJ2-1; D: .; length: 14
DNA: TGTGCCAGCAGCGTAGTCCAGGATGGAAACACCATATATTTT; CDR3: CASSVVQDGNTIYF; size: .; V: TRBV9; J: TRBJ1-3; D: .; length: 14
DNA: TGTGCCAGCCAACCGACAGGGGCCGGGGAGCTGTTTTTT; CDR3: CASQPTGAGELFF; size: .; V: TRBV6-5; J: TRBJ2-2; D: TRBD1; length: 13
DNA: TGTGCCAGCAGCTTAATCACCTCGTCTAGAGACACCGGGGAGCTGTTTTTT; CDR3: CASSLITSSRDTGELFF; size: once; V: TRBV7-9; J: TRBJ2-2; D: .; length: 17
DNA: TGTGCCAGCAGCCCACTAGCGGGGGATGCCTACGAGCAGTACTTC; CDR3: CASSPLAGDAYEQYF; size: .; V: TRBV6-5; J: TRBJ2-7; D: TRBD2; length: 15
DNA: TGCGCCAGCAGCTCCGCTAGGACAGGCGCCGACACTGAAGCTTTCTTT; CDR3: CASSSARTGADTEAFF; size: .; V: TRBV5-1; J: TRBJ1-1; D: TRBD1; length: 16
DNA: TGCGCCAGCAGCGGCAGCTATGGCTACACCTTC; CDR3: CASSGSYGYTF; size: .; V: TRBV5-1; J: TRBJ1-2; D: .; length: 11
DNA: TGTGCCAGCAGTCGTACAGCAACTGAAGCTTTCTTT; CDR3: CASSRTATEAFF; size: .; V: TRBV6-5; J: TRBJ1-1; D: .; length: 12
DNA: TGCGCCAGCAGCCTGGCGGGGGGTGAGCAGTTCTTC; CDR3: CASSLAGGEQFF; size: .; V: TRBV5-1; J: TRBJ2-1; D: TRBD2; length: 12
DNA: TGTGCCAGCAGCCGGGGATTCGGGGGGAACGGTGAGCAGTTCTTC; CDR3: CASSRGFGGNGEQFF; size: .; V: TRBV6-5; J: TRBJ2-1; D: TRBD2; length: 15
DNA: TGTGCCAGCAGCTCCCTGGACAGTTATAATTCACCCCTCCACTTT; CDR3: CASSSLDSYNSPLHF; size: .; V: TRBV5-6; J: TRBJ1-6; D: .; length: 15
DNA: TGTGCCAGCAGCTTCACGTCTTCCGGGACAGGACTCTACGAGCAGTACTTC; CDR3: CASSFTSSGTGLYEQYF; size: .; V: TRBV5-6; J: TRBJ2-7; D: TRBD1; length: 17
DNA: TGTGCCAGTAGTATTATCGCCGGTCAATTGGGAGGAGGTGAAGCTTTCTTT; CDR3: CASSIIAGQLGGGEAFF; size: .; V: TRBV19; J: TRBJ1-1; D: .; length: 17
DNA: TGTGCCAGCAGTATCCCAGGGTCTGGGGCCAACGTCCTGACTTTC; CDR3: CASSIPGSGANVLTF; size: .; V: TRBV28; J: TRBJ2-6; D: .; length: 15
DNA: TGTGCCAGCAGCGACCCTCCCGGGACAGGGGGCAGAGGCACTGAAGCTTTCTTT; CDR3: CASSDPPGTGGRGTEAFF; size: .; V: TRBV7-9; J: TRBJ1-1; D: TRBD1; length: 18
DNA: TGTGCCAGCAGCTTAAGTACAGGGGCGGACTATGGCTACACCTTC; CDR3: CASSLSTGADYGYTF; size: .; V: TRBV11-2; J: TRBJ1-2; D: TRBD1; length: 15
DNA: TGTGCCAGCAGTCGCCTCCGGGACATGTACAATGAGCAGTTCTTC; CDR3: CASSRLRDMYNEQFF; size: .; V: TRBV2; J: TRBJ2-1; D: .; length: 15
DNA: TGTGCCAGCAGCCAAGATCTGCGGGGCGGTAGGACAGATACGCAGTATTTT; CDR3: CASSQDLRGGRTDTQYF; size: .; V: TRBV3-1/TRBV3-2; J: TRBJ2-3; D: .; length: 17